The following is a T cell receptor (beta chain) sequence with its context. What it recognizes is unknown. The data stem from a study of early T cells in non-severe SARS-CoV-2 infection. Study-wide context: Chains from this unsorted whole-blood bulk RNA could not be paired. Study-level findings and limits: VDJdb-based annotation leaned toward anti-spike CD8 responses and missed private and CD4 specificities.

Unique molecular identifiers were added to individual cDNA molecules. TCRdb analysed the 5' RACE reads with MiXCR anew, one entry per CDR3 protein. The sample yields some 55,000 distinct CDR3 sequences, more than 10% seen once. V dropped 6 bases and J dropped 2 bases, with 14 bases sitting between them. This CDR3 has 14 amino acids. The genes are TRBV12-3 or TRBV12-4 and TRBJ2-7; maybe TRBD1 (5 bases). This sequence was found in an adult who was a healthcare worker with PCR-confirmed SARS-CoV-2 infection or an uninfected control (not recorded which). Sequenced here: whole blood, sampled at baseline. The chain's CDR3 is CASSKSQETYEQYF. The CDR3 DNA sequence: TGTGCCAGCAGCAAGTCACAGGAGACCTACGAGCAGTACTTC.